This T cell receptor beta chain was sequenced in a study of T-cell reconstitution after alpha-beta-depleted transplantation in children. V was pared by 1 base and J by 3 bases, with 9 bases between. The CDR3 spans 13 residues. Per the germline V gene, CDR1 is DFQATT and CDR2 is SNEGSKA (reference sequence). A TCRbeta library incorporating unique molecular identifiers was prepared. TCRdb redid the calling of the PCR reads with MiXCR, one entry per CDR3 protein. Of 240,000 or so distinct CDR3 sequences listed, roughly 8.2% were seen once; the top ten hold 5% to 7%. This clonotype was seen many times. Its antigen is not known. The study, taken as a whole, reports: One year post-transplant, T-cell counts and diversity were largely derived from T cells produced anew. Reported findings indicate that, about two months after transplant, alpha-beta T cells came from several hundred expanded clones, which were derived from non-depleted graft cells. Surviving recipient T cells and thymic progenitors underlay high day-60 TCRbeta diversity in some patients.

Sample: PBMCs, mostly from graft donor cells, taken 180 days after TCRalphabeta/CD19-depleted stem cell transplant. The chain employs TRBV20-1 and TRBJ1-1, with no clear D. This clonotype originated in a male patient aged 5 to 17 who had a stem cell transplant for acute lymphoblastic leukemia, so the T cells may come from the graft donor. Here the CDR3 DNA reads TGCAGTGCTAGAGGACGCAGAGACACTGAAGCTTTCTTT. Protein: CSARGRRDTEAFF.